This note documents a single T cell receptor (beta chain) sequence. The source of the sample is a study of blood T cell repertoires in COVID-19. Germline CDR1 reads SQVTM; CDR2 reads ANQGSEA. After removal of 6 bases from V and 8 bases from J, the junction contained 6 bases not matched to a gene. The CDR3 covers 13 residues. TCRdb's copy holds only in-frame clones and misses some; the assay was immunoSEQ multiplex PCR. This table holds 350,000 or so clones, 80% to 90% found once. The source of this sequence is a middle-aged woman with acute COVID-19. This sequence joins TRBV29-1 and TRBJ2-4; 11 bases match TRBD2. The sequenced sample was PBMCs or T cells enriched from blood (not recorded which). CDR3 bases: TGCAGCGTCTTACTAGCGGGAGAACACATTCAGTACTTC. It is translated as CSVLLAGEHIQYF.